This T cell receptor (beta chain) was documented in a study of blood T cell repertoires in COVID-19. About the research overall: Acute-phase and convalescent COVID-19 samples originated in the United States, Italy and Spain. In each case, the material was cDNA or gDNA derived from T cells, B-cell-depleted T cells, or PBMCs.

Per the authors' pipeline: Estimated nucleated cell counts came from reference gene primer amplification. Sequenced by immunoSEQ multiplex PCR; TCRdb stores in-frame clones only, minus some. V and J calls and clone size are copied from that table; D and trimming were computed from the DNA. Altogether over 150,000 clones are present, roughly 80% being singletons, with the ten largest covering roughly an eighth. Seattle patient enrollment occurred during active infection, with longitudinal follow-up thereafter. Trimming at V came to 4 bases and at J to 1 base, leaving 8 bases not matched to a gene. The CDR3 loop spans 17 amino acids. CDR1 and CDR2 (germline): KGHSH, LQKENI.

What was sequenced was peripheral blood. The gene calls are TRBV18 and TRBJ1-1, with 11 bases identical to TRBD1. This receptor was taken from a woman aged 55-70 years with COVID-19, enrolled during active disease. The CDR3: CASSLRGQGVGNTEAFF. The CDR3 nucleotides read TGTGCCAGCTCACTAAGGGGACAGGGGGTCGGGAACACTGAAGCTTTCTTT.